This T cell receptor beta chain originates from a study of blood T cell repertoires in COVID-19. As originally analysed: Amplification of reference gene primers was used by the study to estimate nucleated cell counts. Assay used: immunoSEQ multiplex PCR; TCRdb lists only in-frame clones, some missing. V, J and clone size were drawn from that table, and D and trimming were deduced from the DNA. The data hold roughly 400,000 clones, with 90% observed a single time. Individuals drawn from 24 US areas were roughly 18 to 89 years old. The study assigned cohorts using participant-reported clinical history. Resolution of symptoms, clearance, or two negative PCRs was present in recovered Cohort 3 donors. As concerns this clone: The sample holds other DNA sequences that translate to the same CDR3.

Germline-derived CDR1 and CDR2 are SGHRS and YFSETQ. CDR3 length: 11 residues. Trimming stripped 4 bases from V and 7 bases from J, with 6 bases between. The clonotype originates from a man younger than 35 who had recovered from COVID-19. This chain uses TRBV5-1 with TRBJ2-1; a weak D match, TRBD2 (5 bases). The specimen sequenced was PBMCs or T cells enriched from blood (not recorded which). The CDR3 reads CASSRGNEQFF. As DNA, the CDR3 is TGCGCCAGCAGCCGAGGGAATGAGCAGTTCTTC.